Listed below are T cell receptor beta chains from one sample, sequenced in a study of blood T cell repertoires in COVID-19. Profiling relied on immunoSEQ multiplex PCR, and the TCRdb table lists in-frame clones only, not all of them. The table lists about 260,000 clones, 90% of them singletons, with roughly 3.6% in the top ten. The specimen was peripheral blood. These receptors were obtained from a middle-aged woman with acute or convalescent COVID-19. Each CDR3 is given with its conserved first and last residue.

j_gene,v_gene,CDR3aa
TRBJ2-3,TRBV7-9,CASSFPPSTGVTDTQYF
TRBJ1-3,TRBV29-1,CSAGAYSGNTIYF
TRBJ1-2,TRBV2,CASSVKLAPSYGYTF
TRBJ1-2,TRBV12-3/TRBV12-4,CASSTRNYGYTF
TRBJ2-5,TRBV13,CASSPIQETQYF
TRBJ2-1,TRBV5-1,CASTTGMGNEQFF
TRBJ1-5,TRBV7-2,CASSLNRQFFQPQHF
TRBJ2-2,TRBV2,CASSVRGGGTGELFF
TRBJ2-1,TRBV24-1,CATSDYGGEQFF
TRBJ1-4,TRBV19,CASSPRSRNEKLFF
TRBJ1-4,TRBV6-5,CASSPTDSKGEKLFF